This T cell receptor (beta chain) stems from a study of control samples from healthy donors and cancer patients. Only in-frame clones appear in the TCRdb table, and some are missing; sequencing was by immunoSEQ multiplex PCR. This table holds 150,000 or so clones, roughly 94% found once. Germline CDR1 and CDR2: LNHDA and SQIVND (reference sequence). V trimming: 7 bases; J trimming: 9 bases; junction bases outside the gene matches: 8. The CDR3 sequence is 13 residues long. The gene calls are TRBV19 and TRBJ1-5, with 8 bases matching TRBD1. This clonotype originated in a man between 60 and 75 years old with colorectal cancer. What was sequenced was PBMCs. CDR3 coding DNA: TGTGCCAGTAAAGGAACAGGGGGTTGGCCCCAGCATTTT. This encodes CASKGTGGWPQHF.